The 9 T cell receptor beta chains reported below all come from one sample, sequenced in a study of blood T cell repertoires in COVID-19. Assay used: immunoSEQ multiplex PCR; TCRdb lists only in-frame clones, some missing. Of about 340,000 clones in the sample, around 91% were seen once. The sequencing input was peripheral blood. The receptors shown here come from a woman aged 18 to 35 who had recovered from COVID-19.

V and J are TRBV6-5 and TRBJ1-4, with D perhaps matching TRBD1 (5 bases). Germline lookup yields CDR1 MNHEY and CDR2 SVGAGI. The CDR3 covers 13 residues. Trimming took 5 bases from V and 5 from J, leaving 9 bases between them. CDR3 sequence reads: CASSRGANEKLFF. CDR3 coding DNA: TGTGCCAGCAGTAGGGGCGCAAATGAAAAACTGTTTTTT.

This rearrangement joins TRBV28 to TRBJ1-3, with D unresolved. Germline CDR1 MDHEN, CDR2 SYDVKM. This CDR3 spans 11 amino acids. V gave up 8 bases and J gave up 6 bases, with 8 bases separating them. CDR3 in amino acids: CASQDLNTIYF. As DNA, the CDR3 is TGTGCCAGCCAGGACTTAAACACCATATATTTT.

The chain has TRBV11-2 and TRBJ2-1; D perhaps matches TRBD2 (6 bases). Germline V gene sequence: CDR1 SGHAT, CDR2 FQNNGV. The CDR3 spans 13 residues. V lost 5 bases to trimming and J lost 3 bases, with 8 bases between them. CDR3 in amino acids: CASSPTSYNEQFF. The CDR3 DNA is TGTGCCAGCAGCCCGACTAGCTACAATGAGCAGTTCTTC.

The rearrangement uses TRBV2 and TRBJ2-7, with 10 bases lining up with TRBD2. Germline assignment: CDR1 SNHLY and CDR2 FYNNEI. This CDR3 region has 15 residues. V shed 3 bases and J 1 base; nucleotides not matched to a gene: 3. Here the CDR3 reads CASSEFSGRSYEQYV. The CDR3 region has the DNA TGTGCCAGCAGTGAGTTTAGCGGGAGGTCCTACGAGCAGTACGTC.

The chain employs TRBV13 and TRBJ2-5, with TRBD1 matching over 9 bases. The CDR3 is made up of 13 amino acids. With 5 bases clipped from V and 2 bases from J, the junction kept 0 bases outside the gene matches. Per germline, CDR1 PRHDT and CDR2 FYEKMQ (reference sequence). Written as DNA, the CDR3 is TGTGCCAGCAGCGGACAGGGGCAAGAGACCCAGTACTTC. Its protein is CASSGQGQETQYF.

This chain uses TRBV14 with TRBJ2-3; D is possibly TRBD1 (6 bases). Germline CDR1 SGHDN, CDR2 FVKESK. The V end lost 4 bases, the J end lost 0 bases, and 11 bases lay between the germline ends. CDR3 length equals 15 residues. The CDR3 reads CASSRTTGSTDTQYF. The CDR3 DNA follows: TGTGCCAGCAGCCGAACCACAGGGAGCACAGATACGCAGTATTTT.

This clone was recorded only once. This chain joins TRBV2 and TRBJ2-5, with 11 bases that match TRBD2. The V and J ends lost 7 bases and 2 bases, in that order; junction bases with no gene match: 9. Germline-derived CDR1 and CDR2 are SNHLY and FYNNEI. This CDR3 contains 16 residues. The CDR3 region has the DNA TGTGCCAGCACCCGAATAGCGGGAGGGGTGCAAGAGACCCAGTACTTC. Translated: CASTRIAGGVQETQYF. The full variable domain, its missing parts supplied by reference TRBV2 and TRBJ2-5, is EPEVTQTPSHQVTQMGQEVILRCVPISNHLYFYWYRQILGQKVEFLVSFYNNEISEKSEIFDDQFSVERPDGSNFTLKIRSTKLEDSAMYFCASTRIAGGVQETQYFGPGTRLLVL.

The chain has TRBV6-1 and TRBJ2-7; 11 bases agree with TRBD2. The J segment lost 4 bases and the V segment lost 4 bases, leaving 9 bases of the junction unmatched. Germline CDR1 and CDR2: MNHNS and SASEGT. The CDR3 is made up of 16 amino acids. The CDR3 DNA sequence: TGTGCCAGCAGTGTCGGTAGCGGGAGGGCCAGGTACGAGCAGTACGTC. Protein sequence: CASSVGSGRARYEQYV.

The chain links TRBV5-6 to TRBJ2-7, with a possible D match to TRBD1 (5 bases). The V end lost 3 bases, the J end lost 4 bases, and 11 bases lay between the germline ends. CDR3 size: 13 residues. Germline CDR1 reads SGHDT; CDR2 reads YYEEEE. The CDR3 DNA sequence: TGTGCCAGCAGCTGGGGCGGTGGGTACGAGCAGTACGTC. It translates to CASSWGGGYEQYV.